The clone carrying this T cell receptor beta chain was found a few times. Within the sample, other DNA sequences also encode this same CDR3. The ends were cut back, 0 bases at V and 3 bases at J, with 11 bases in the middle. Per the germline V gene, CDR1 is MNHEY and CDR2 is SVGAGI. The CDR3 spans 15 residues. TCRdb keeps only in-frame clones here, not all; method: immunoSEQ multiplex PCR. The data hold roughly 26,000 clones, with approximately 66% observed a single time. The data are from a study of blood T cell repertoires in COVID-19. Study overall: T cells, B-cell-depleted T cells, or PBMCs provided the cDNA or gDNA that served as material.

This chain joins TRBV6-5 and TRBJ1-1, with no clear D. The TCR was taken from a man aged 60 to 69 with active or convalescent COVID-19. Input material: peripheral blood. CDR3 bases: TGTGCCAGCAGTTACTCGGCGACCCGGGACACTGAAGCTTTCTTT. Its translation is CASSYSATRDTEAFF.